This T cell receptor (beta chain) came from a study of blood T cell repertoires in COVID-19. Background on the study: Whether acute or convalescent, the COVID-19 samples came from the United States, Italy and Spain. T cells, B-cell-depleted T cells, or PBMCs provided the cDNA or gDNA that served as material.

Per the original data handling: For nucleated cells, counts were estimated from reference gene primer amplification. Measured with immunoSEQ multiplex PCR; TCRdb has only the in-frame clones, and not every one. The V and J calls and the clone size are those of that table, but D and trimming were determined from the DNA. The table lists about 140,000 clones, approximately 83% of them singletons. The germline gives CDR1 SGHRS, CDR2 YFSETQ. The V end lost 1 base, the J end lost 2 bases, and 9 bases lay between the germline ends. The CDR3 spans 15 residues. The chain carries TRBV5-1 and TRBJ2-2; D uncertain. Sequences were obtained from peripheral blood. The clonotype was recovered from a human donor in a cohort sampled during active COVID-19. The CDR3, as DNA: TGCGCCAGCAGCTTGCTGAGAGCCAACACCGGGGAGCTGTTTTTT. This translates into CASSLLRANTGELFF.